The clone carrying this TCR beta chain appeared a few times. Antigen specificity is unknown. Treatment described: 15 Gy SBRT to primary tumor, nephrectomy 4 weeks later. This record belongs to a study of radiation and T cells in renal cell carcinoma. General study points: Compared with controls, irradiated tumors had more, larger dominant CDR3 motifs. Top tumor clonotypes rose in blood 2 weeks post-radiation, then contracted.

V was shortened by 5 bases and J by 5 bases, with 14 bases between the two germline ends. The CDR3 runs 15 residues. Germline CDR1 reads SGHNT; CDR2 reads YYREEE (reference sequence). The assay was immunoSEQ multiplex PCR, and TCRdb's table has in-frame clones only and misses some. The sample records nearly 20,000 clones, roughly 64% being singletons. This sequence was found in a woman in her 70s with renal cell carcinoma. The rearrangement links TRBV5-4 to TRBJ1-6; possible D gene TRBD1, 5 bases. Sequenced material: tumor tissue, taken from a patient whose treatment included radiotherapy and nephrectomy. CDR3: CASRAGFTDNSPLHF. In nucleotides, the CDR3 is TGTGCCAGCAGGGCAGGGTTTACTGATAATTCACCCCTCCACTTT.